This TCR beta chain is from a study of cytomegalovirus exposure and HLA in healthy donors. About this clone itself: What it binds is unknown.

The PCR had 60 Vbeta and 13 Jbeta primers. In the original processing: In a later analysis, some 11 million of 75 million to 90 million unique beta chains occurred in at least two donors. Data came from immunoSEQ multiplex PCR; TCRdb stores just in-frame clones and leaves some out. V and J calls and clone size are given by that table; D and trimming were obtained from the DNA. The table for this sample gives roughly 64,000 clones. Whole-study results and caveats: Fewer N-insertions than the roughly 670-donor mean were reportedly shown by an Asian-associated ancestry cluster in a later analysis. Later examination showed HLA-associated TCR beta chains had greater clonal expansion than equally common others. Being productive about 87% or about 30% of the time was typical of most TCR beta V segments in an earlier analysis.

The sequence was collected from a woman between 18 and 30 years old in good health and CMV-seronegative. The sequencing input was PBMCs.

CDR3 sequence reads: CASRQSGIYNEQFF. CDR3 coding DNA: TGTGCCAGCAGACAGAGCGGGATTTACAATGAGCAGTTCTTC. The chain joins TRBV11-3 to TRBJ2-1; TRBD2 agrees at 7 bases. J lost 4 bases, V lost 6 bases, and 6 bases had no gene match. Germline V lookup: CDR1 SGHNT, CDR2 YENEEA. The CDR3 is made up of 14 amino acids.